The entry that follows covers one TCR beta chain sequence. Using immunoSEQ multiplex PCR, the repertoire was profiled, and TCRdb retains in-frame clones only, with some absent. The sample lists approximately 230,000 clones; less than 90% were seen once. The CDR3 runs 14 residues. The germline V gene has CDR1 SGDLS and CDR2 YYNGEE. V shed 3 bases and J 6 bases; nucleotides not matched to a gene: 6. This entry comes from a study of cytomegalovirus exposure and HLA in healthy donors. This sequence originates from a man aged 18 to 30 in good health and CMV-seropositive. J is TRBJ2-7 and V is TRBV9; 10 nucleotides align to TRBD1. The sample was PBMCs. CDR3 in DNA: TGTGCCAGCAGCGGAGGGACAGGGGCTTCCGAGCAGTACTTC. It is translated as CASSGGTGASEQYF.